This TCR beta chain was identified in a study of blood T cell repertoires in COVID-19. Study at large: Samples of COVID-19 (acute and convalescent) were obtained from the United States, Italy and Spain. The cDNA or gDNA used as material had been derived from T cells, B-cell-depleted T cells, or PBMCs.

Data came from immunoSEQ multiplex PCR; TCRdb stores just in-frame clones and leaves some out. The table includes about 170,000 clones, around three quarters detected once. CDR3 length equals 17 residues. Germline V gives CDR1 SEHNR, CDR2 FQNEAQ (reference sequence). V was cut by 7 bases and J by 2 bases, with 22 bases left in between. The chain carries TRBV7-9 and TRBJ2-3, with D perhaps matching TRBD2 (6 bases). Sequencing was carried out using PBMCs or T cells enriched from blood (not recorded which). The receptor's source is a woman in her seventies in a cohort exposed to, infected with or recovered from COVID-19 (not recorded which). The CDR3 reads CASNLFGGGPLTDTQYF. The DNA of the CDR3 is TGTGCCAGCAACCTTTTTGGGGGAGGACCCCTCACAGATACGCAGTATTTT.